The present T cell receptor beta chain was sequenced within a study of PD-1 blockade in classical Hodgkin lymphoma. On this clone itself: The target antigen is unknown.

Patients all relapsed after autologous stem cell transplantation, and there was variation in brentuximab vedotin exposure. Responses achieved at best were complete response, partial response or progressive disease. The study's findings and limits: Newly diagnosed patients had baseline TCR diversity that was reportedly lower than that of healthy donors. Patients who responded completely had about the same baseline diversity as newly diagnosed patients. Undefined causes, possibly disease activity or prior therapy, underlie the repertoire differences.

Data came from immunoSEQ multiplex PCR; TCRdb stores just in-frame clones and leaves some out. The table lists around 26,000 clones, 60% to 85% of them singletons. This TCR was sampled from a human donor with classical Hodgkin lymphoma. The material sequenced was peripheral blood mononuclear cells (PBMCs), taken before the second cycle of nivolumab.

The CDR3 sequence is CAWNRGSDSSYNEQFF. The CDR3 DNA reads TGTGCCTGGAACCGGGGGTCTGATAGCTCCTACAATGAGCAGTTCTTC. The chain employs TRBV30 and TRBJ2-1; TRBD2 is a possible D gene (6 bases). The germline V gene encodes CDR1 GTSNPN and CDR2 SVGIG (reference sequence). This CDR3 is 16 amino acids long. Trimming shortened V by 4 bases and J by 0 bases, and 16 bases separated the two germline ends.